This T cell receptor (beta chain) was found in a study of blood T cell repertoires in COVID-19. Study overall: Italy, Spain and the United States were the sources of the convalescent and acute COVID-19 samples. In each case, the material was cDNA or gDNA derived from T cells, B-cell-depleted T cells, or PBMCs.

Under the authors' procedure: Amplification with reference gene primers provided the estimates of nucleated cell counts. Assay: immunoSEQ multiplex PCR; the TCRdb copy retains only in-frame clones and omits some. That table furnishes V, J and clone size, whereas the DNA furnished D and trimming. The data show some 140,000 clones, approximately 78% seen once. Trimming removed 0 bases at V and 11 bases at J, with 16 bases between. The germline CDR1 and CDR2 sequences are LGHNA and YSLEER. The CDR3 length is 14 residues. The chain joins TRBV4-3 to TRBJ1-2, with a possible D match to TRBD1 (6 bases). This sequence originates from a man aged 60-69 years who had recovered from COVID-19. Sequences were obtained from peripheral blood. CDR3 in DNA: TGCGCCAGCAGCCAAGAGGCAGGGGACAATCGATACACCTTC. Amino acids: CASSQEAGDNRYTF.